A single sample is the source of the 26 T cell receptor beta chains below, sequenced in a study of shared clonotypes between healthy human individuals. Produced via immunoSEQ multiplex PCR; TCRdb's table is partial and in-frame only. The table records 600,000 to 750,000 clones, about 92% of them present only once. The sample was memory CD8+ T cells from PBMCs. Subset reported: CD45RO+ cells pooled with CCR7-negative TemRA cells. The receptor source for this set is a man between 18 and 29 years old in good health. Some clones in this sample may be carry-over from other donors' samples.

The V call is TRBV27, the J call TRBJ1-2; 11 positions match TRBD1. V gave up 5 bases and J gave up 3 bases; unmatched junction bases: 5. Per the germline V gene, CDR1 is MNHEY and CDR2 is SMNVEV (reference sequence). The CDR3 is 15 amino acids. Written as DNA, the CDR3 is TGTGCCAGCAGTGGGACAGGGGGTGAGGACTATGGCTACACCTTC. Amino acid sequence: CASSGTGGEDYGYTF.

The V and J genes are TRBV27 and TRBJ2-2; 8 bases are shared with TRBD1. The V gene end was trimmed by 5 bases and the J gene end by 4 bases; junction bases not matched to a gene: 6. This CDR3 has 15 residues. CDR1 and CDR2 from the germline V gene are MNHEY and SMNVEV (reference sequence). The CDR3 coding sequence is TGTGCCAGCAGTCAAGGGACAGGAACCACCGGGGAGCTGTTTTTT. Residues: CASSQGTGTTGELFF.

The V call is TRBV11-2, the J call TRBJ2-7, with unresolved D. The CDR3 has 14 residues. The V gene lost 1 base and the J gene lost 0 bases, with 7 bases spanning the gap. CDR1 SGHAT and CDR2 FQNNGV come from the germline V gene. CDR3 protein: CASSLGGPSYEQYF. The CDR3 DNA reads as TGTGCCAGCAGCTTAGGAGGCCCCTCCTACGAGCAGTACTTC.

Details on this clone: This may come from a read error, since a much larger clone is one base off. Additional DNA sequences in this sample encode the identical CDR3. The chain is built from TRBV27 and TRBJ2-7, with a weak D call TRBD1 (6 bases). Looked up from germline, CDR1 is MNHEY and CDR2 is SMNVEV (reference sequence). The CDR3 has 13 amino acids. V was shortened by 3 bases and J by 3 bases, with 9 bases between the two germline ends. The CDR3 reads CASSFGQSYEQYF. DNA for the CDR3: TGTGCCAGCAGTTTTGGACAGAGCTACGAGCAGTACTTC.

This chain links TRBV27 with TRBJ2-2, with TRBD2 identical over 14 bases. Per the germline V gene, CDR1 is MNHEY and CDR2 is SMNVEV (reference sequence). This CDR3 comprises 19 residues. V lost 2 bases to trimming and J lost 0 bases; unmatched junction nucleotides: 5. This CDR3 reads CASSLRGTSGGTNTGELFF. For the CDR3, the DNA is TGTGCCAGCAGTTTACGGGGGACTAGCGGGGGTACGAACACCGGGGAGCTGTTTTTT.

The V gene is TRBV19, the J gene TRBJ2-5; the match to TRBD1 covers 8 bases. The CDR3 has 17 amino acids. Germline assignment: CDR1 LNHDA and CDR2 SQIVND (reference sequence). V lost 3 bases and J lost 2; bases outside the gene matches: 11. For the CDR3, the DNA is TGTGCCAGTAGTATCGGACAGGGCCCTACTCGACAAGAGACCCAGTACTTC. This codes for CASSIGQGPTRQETQYF.

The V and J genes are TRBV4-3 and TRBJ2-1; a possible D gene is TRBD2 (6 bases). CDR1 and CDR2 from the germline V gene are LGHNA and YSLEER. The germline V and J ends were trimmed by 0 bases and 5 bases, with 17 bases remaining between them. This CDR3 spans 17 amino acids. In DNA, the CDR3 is TGCGCCAGCAGCCAAGAGGCACCGGGGGATGAAAACAATGAGCAGTTCTTC. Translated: CASSQEAPGDENNEQFF.

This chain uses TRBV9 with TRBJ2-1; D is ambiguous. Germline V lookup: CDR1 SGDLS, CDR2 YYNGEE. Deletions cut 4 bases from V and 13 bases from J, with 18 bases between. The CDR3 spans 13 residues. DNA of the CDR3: TGTGCCAGCAGCCCCCCGGAGCGAAGGCTCCAGTTCTTC. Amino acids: CASSPPERRLQFF.

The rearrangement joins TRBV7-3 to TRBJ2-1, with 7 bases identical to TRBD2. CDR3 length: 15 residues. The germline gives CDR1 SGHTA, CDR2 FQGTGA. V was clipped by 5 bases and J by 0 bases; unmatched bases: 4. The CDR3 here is CASSRGSGSYNEQFF. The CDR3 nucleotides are TGTGCCAGCAGCCGCGGGAGCGGCTCCTACAATGAGCAGTTCTTC. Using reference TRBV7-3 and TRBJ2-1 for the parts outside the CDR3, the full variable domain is GAGVSQTPSNKVTEKGKYVELRCDPISGHTALYWYRQSLGQGPEFLIYFQGTGAADDSGLPNDRFFAVRPEGSVSTLKIQRTERGDSAVYLCASSRGSGSYNEQFFGPGTRLTVL.

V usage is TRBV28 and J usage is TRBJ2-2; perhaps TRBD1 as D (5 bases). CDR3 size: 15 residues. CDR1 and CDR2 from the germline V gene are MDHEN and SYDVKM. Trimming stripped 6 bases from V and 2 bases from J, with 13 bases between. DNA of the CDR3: TGTGCCAGCAGCCCTCCGACAGTAAACACCGGGGAGCTGTTTTTT. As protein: CASSPPTVNTGELFF.

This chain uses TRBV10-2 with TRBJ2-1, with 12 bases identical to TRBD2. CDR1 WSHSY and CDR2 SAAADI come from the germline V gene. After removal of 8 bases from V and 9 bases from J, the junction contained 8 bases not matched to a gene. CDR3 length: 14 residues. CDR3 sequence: CASRSRTSGVEQFF. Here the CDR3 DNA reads TGCGCCAGCCGGTCCCGGACTAGCGGGGTTGAGCAGTTCTTC.

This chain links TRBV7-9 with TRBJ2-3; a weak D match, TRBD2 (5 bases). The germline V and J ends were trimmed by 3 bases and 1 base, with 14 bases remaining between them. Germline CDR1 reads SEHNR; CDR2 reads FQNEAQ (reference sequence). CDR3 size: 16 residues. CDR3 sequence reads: CASSFPPGDRTDTQYF. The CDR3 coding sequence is TGTGCCAGCAGCTTTCCCCCCGGGGATCGCACAGATACGCAGTATTTT.

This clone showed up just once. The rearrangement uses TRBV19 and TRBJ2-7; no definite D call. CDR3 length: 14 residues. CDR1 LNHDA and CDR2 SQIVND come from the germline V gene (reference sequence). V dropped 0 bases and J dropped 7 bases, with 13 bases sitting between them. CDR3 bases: TGTGCCAGTAGTATAGATCGGACGAACGCGGAGCAGTACTTC. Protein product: CASSIDRTNAEQYF.

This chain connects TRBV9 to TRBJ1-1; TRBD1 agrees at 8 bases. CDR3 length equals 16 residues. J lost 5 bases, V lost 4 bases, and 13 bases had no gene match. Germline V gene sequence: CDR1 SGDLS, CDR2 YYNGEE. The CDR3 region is CASSPFGPQGGTEAFF. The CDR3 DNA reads TGTGCCAGCAGCCCCTTTGGACCACAGGGGGGAACTGAAGCTTTCTTT.

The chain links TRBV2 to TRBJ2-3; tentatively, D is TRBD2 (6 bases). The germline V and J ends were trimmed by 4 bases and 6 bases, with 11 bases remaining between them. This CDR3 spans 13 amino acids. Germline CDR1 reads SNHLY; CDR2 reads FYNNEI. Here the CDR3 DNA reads TGTGCCAGCAGTGCAGCGGAGGGGGATACGCAGTATTTT. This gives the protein CASSAAEGDTQYF.

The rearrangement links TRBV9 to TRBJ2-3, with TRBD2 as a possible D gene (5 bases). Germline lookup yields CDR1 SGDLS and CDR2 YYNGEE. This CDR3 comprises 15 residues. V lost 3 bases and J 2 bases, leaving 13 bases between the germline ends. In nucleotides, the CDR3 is TGTGCCAGCAGCGGCTATGCCGGGGACACAGATACGCAGTATTTT. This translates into CASSGYAGDTDTQYF.

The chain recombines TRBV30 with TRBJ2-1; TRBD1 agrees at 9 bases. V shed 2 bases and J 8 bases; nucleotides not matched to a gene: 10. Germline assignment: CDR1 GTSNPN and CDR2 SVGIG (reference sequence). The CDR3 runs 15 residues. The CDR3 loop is CAWSPYTGGFYEQFF. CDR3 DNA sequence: TGTGCCTGGAGTCCCTACACAGGGGGCTTCTATGAGCAGTTCTTC.

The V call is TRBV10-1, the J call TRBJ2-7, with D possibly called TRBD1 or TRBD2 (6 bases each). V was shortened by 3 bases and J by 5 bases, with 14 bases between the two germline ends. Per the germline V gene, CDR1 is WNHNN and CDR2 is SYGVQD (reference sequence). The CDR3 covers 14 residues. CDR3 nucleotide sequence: TGCGCCAGCAGTGACTCGGGGGCAGAAAACGAGCAGTACTTC. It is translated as CASSDSGAENEQYF.

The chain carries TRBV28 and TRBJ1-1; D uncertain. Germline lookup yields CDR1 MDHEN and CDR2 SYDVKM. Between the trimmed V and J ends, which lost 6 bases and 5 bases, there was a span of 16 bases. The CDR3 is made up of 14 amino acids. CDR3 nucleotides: TGTGCCAGCAGGGGTGGGCTAGTATCAACTGAAGCTTTCTTT. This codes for CASRGGLVSTEAFF.

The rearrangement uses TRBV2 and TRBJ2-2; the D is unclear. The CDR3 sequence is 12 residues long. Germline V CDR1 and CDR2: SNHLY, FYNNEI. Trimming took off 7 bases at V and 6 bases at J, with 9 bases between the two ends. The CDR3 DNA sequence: TGTGCCAGCATCGCGCGAGCCGGGGAGCTGTTTTTT. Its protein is CASIARAGELFF.

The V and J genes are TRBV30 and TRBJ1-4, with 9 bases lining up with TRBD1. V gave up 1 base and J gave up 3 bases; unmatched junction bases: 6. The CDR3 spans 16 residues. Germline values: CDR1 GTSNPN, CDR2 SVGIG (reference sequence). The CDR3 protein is CAWSAGQGGANEKLFF. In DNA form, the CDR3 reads TGTGCCTGGAGTGCGGGACAGGGAGGTGCTAATGAAAAACTGTTTTTT.

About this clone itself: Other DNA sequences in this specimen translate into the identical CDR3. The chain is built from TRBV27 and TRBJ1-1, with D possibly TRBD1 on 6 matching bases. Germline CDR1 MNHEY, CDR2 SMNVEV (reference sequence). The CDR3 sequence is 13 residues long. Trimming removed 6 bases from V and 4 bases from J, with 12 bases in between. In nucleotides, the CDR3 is TGTGCCAGCAGCCCAGGGGTTGGCACTGAAGCTTTCTTT. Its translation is CASSPGVGTEAFF.

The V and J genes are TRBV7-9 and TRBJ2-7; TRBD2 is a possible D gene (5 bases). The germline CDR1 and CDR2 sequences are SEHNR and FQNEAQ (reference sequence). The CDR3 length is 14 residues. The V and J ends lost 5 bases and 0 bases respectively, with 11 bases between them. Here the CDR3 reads CASSRVGSSYEQYF. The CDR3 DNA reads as TGTGCCAGCAGCCGCGTGGGGAGCTCCTACGAGCAGTACTTC.

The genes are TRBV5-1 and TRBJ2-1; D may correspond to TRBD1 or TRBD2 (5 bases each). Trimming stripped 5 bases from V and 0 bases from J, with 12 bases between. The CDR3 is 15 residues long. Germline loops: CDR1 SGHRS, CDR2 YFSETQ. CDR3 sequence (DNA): TGCGCCAGCAGTTCCAGGGAGAGCTCCTACAATGAGCAGTTCTTC. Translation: CASSSRESSYNEQFF.

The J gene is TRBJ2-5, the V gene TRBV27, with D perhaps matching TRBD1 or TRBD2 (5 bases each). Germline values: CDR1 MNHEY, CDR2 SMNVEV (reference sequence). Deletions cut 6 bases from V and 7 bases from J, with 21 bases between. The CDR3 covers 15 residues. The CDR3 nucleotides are TGTGCCAGCAGCCTTAACGGGGCTCGCCCGGGGACCCAGTACTTC. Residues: CASSLNGARPGTQYF.

Here the CDR3 reads CSGRPPGYNEQFF. CDR3 DNA: TGCAGCGGCCGACCGCCTGGTTACAATGAGCAGTTCTTC. This rearrangement joins TRBV29-1 to TRBJ2-1; D ambiguous. The CDR3 consists of 13 residues. Germline V gene sequence: CDR1 SQVTM, CDR2 ANQGSEA. V was clipped by 7 bases and J by 4 bases, with 14 bases between them.